This TCR beta chain was recorded in a study of T-cell reconstitution after alpha-beta-depleted transplantation in children. Study results and limitations: Two months or so post-transplant, alpha-beta T cells reportedly derived from several hundred expanded graft clones. Diversity and T-cell counts at one year after transplant derived mostly from new T cells. Surviving recipient T cells and thymic progenitors produced the high day-60 TCRbeta diversity seen in some patients.

This clonotype was counted ten times or more. Its antigen remains unidentified. This CDR3 is built from 13 residues. The J segment lost 4 bases and the V segment lost 6 bases, leaving 5 bases of the junction unmatched. Construction of the TCRbeta library involved unique molecular identifiers. TCRdb analysed the PCR reads with MiXCR anew, one entry per CDR3 protein. The sample has fewer than 350,000 distinct CDR3 sequences, 10% seen once. The receptor's source is a boy under three years old with acute myeloid leukemia, due to receive a stem cell transplant. The material was PBMCs, obtained before TCRalphabeta/CD19-depleted stem cell transplant. This chain links TRBV12-3 or TRBV12-4 with TRBJ2-5; 7 bases agree with TRBD2. The CDR3 here is CASRLGGGETQYF. CDR3 nucleotide sequence: TGTGCCAGCAGATTGGGGGGGGGAGAGACCCAGTACTTC.